These 6 T cell receptor beta chains originate from one sample sequenced in a study of CD8+ T cells in alopecia areata. RNA extraction and reverse transcription yielded cDNA as sequencing template. Sequenced by immunoSEQ multiplex PCR; TCRdb stores in-frame clones only, minus some. The sample lists roughly 200,000 clones, about 56% occurring once. The sequenced material came from CD8+ T cells sorted from blood. These receptors all stem from a human donor in good health.

This chain joins TRBV5-4 and TRBJ2-4; the D gene is possibly TRBD2 (6 bases). The CDR3 totals 17 residues. V was clipped by 3 bases and J by 0 bases, with 16 bases between them. CDR1 and CDR2 (germline): SGHNT, YYREEE (reference sequence). CDR3 DNA: TGTGCCAGCAGCTCGTTTACAGGAGGGGAAGCCAAAAACATTCAGTACTTC. It is translated as CASSSFTGGEAKNIQYF.

V is TRBV6-5 and J is TRBJ2-7, with D maybe TRBD2 (6 bases). Germline V gene sequence: CDR1 MNHEY, CDR2 SVGAGI. Trimming shortened V by 4 bases and J by 0 bases, and 10 bases separated the two germline ends. This CDR3 comprises 14 residues. Here the CDR3 DNA reads TGTGCCAGCAGTTTAACTAGCAGCTCCTACGAGCAGTACTTC. Translating gives CASSLTSSSYEQYF.

The genes are TRBV27 and TRBJ1-6; D possibly corresponds to TRBD1 (5 bases). This CDR3 region has 14 residues. The V gene's germline CDR1 is MNHEY and CDR2 SMNVEV (reference sequence). V shed 4 bases and J shed 7 bases, with 11 bases lying between them. The CDR3 DNA follows: TGTGCCAGCAGTTCCCTGACAGTAAATTCACCCCTCCACTTT. Residues: CASSSLTVNSPLHF.

This clone was seen a handful of times. This chain joins TRBV29-1 and TRBJ1-3, with D unresolved. Germline assignment: CDR1 SQVTM and CDR2 ANQGSEA. This CDR3 has 12 amino acids. With 6 bases removed from V and 3 bases from J, the gap between germline ends came to 9 bases. The CDR3 protein is CSVPGLGNTIYF. CDR3 nucleotides: TGCAGCGTACCCGGACTTGGAAACACCATATATTTT. Full variable domain (rest looked up from reference TRBV29-1 and TRBJ1-3): SAVISQKPSRDICQRGTSLTIQCQVDSQVTMMFWYRQQPGQSLTLIATANQGSEATYESGFVIDKFPISRPNLTFSTLTVSNMSPEDSSIYLCSVPGLGNTIYFGEGSWLTVV.

The chain joins TRBV7-2 to TRBJ1-2; the match to TRBD1 covers 10 bases. Germline V gives CDR1 SGHTA, CDR2 FQGNSA. The ends lost 11 bases at V and 8 bases at J; junction bases unmatched: 11. There are 13 residues in the CDR3. CDR3 DNA: TGTGCCGGAGGACAGGGGGGTACTGAAGGCTACACCTTC. It encodes CAGGQGGTEGYTF.

This clone was detected only a few times. This chain connects TRBV9 to TRBJ1-5; the D gene is possibly TRBD1 (6 bases). V lost 4 bases to trimming and J lost 5 bases, with 10 bases between them. This CDR3 is 13 amino acids long. Germline values: CDR1 SGDLS, CDR2 YYNGEE. CDR3 sequence reads: CASSSGQYQPQHF. CDR3 DNA: TGTGCCAGCAGCTCCGGACAGTATCAGCCCCAGCATTTT.